This T cell receptor beta chain was found in a study of regulatory T cells in long-lasting Graves disease. Looking at the study overall: Over 5 years of antithyroid drugs plus positive TSH receptor antibodies defined persistent Graves' disease. Study-level results: Persistent disease exhibited a predilection for TRBV28, TRBJ1-2 and TRBJ2-5. Compared with new cases, persistent Graves' patients showed reduced TCR diversity.

Germline V gives CDR1 PRHDT, CDR2 FYEKMQ (reference sequence). V lost 0 bases, J lost 5 bases, and 1 base lay in between. This CDR3 is built from 12 residues. As for time point: persistent/refractory GD, antithyroid drugs over 5 years with positive TRAb. The TCR library used RNA extracted from PBMCs. The patients included were those that came from an endocrinology department in Xi'an, China. Arm-PCR of CDR3 regions and iRepertoire HTBI primers were the basis on which TCR beta libraries were built. In TCRdb, the multiplex PCR reads were re-called with MiXCR into one record per CDR3 protein. The sample includes approximately 400,000 distinct CDR3 sequences, 20% of them seen just once. The sample holds a few counts of this clonotype. What it binds is unknown.

Specimen: peripheral blood mononuclear cells (PBMCs), collected when the disease was refractory, from a patient treated with antithyroid drugs. The chain employs TRBV13 and TRBJ1-4; D is uncertain. This sequence originates from a female donor with Graves disease. The CDR3 DNA follows: TGTGCCAGCAGCTTAGGCAATGAAAAACTGTTTTTT. Protein product: CASSLGNEKLFF.